The 21 T cell receptor beta chains presented below share a single source sample, sequenced in a study of T cell responses to AZD1222 COVID-19 vaccine. TCRdb's copy holds only in-frame clones and misses some; the assay was immunoSEQ multiplex PCR. The sample consists of more than 140,000 clones, about 90% of them appearing once. The specimen was peripheral blood, collected on day 0 of AZD1222 vaccination. These receptors came from an adult in good health.

The table lists this clone with a count of one. In DNA, the CDR3 is TGTGCCAGCACGATCCTAAGTGGCGGTCCCGGGGAGCTGTTTTTT. Translation: CASTILSGGPGELFF. The chain uses TRBV2 and TRBJ2-2; no clear D gene. The germline V and J ends were trimmed by 7 bases and 6 bases, with 18 bases remaining between them. The CDR3 covers 15 residues. Germline V lookup: CDR1 SNHLY, CDR2 FYNNEI.

This clone is a singleton in its sample. The rearrangement uses TRBV18 and TRBJ2-2; D possibly corresponds to TRBD2 (6 bases). The CDR3 contains 15 residues. Trimming pared 3 bases from V and 2 bases from J, leaving 10 bases between. The germline CDR1 and CDR2 sequences are KGHSH and LQKENI. CDR3 region: CASSPDGRNTGELFF. The DNA of the CDR3 is TGTGCCAGCTCACCGGACGGGAGAAACACCGGGGAGCTGTTTTTT.

The genes are TRBV28 and TRBJ2-1; D unresolved. There are 12 residues in the CDR3. Germline CDR1 MDHEN, CDR2 SYDVKM. Trimming cost V 5 bases and J 7 bases, with 9 bases left between them. This chain's CDR3 is CASSTSQNEQFF. CDR3 nucleotides: TGTGCCAGCAGTACAAGTCAAAATGAGCAGTTCTTC.

The gene calls are TRBV28 and TRBJ1-2; no clear D gene. CDR3 length: 14 residues. Germline V gene data show CDR1 as MDHEN and CDR2 as SYDVKM. Trimming left V 2 bases short and J 0 bases short, with 7 bases between. CDR3 region: CASSLEETNYGYTF. In nucleotides, the CDR3 is TGTGCCAGCAGTTTAGAGGAGACTAACTATGGCTACACCTTC.

V gene TRBV29-1 combines with J gene TRBJ1-4; the D gene is possibly TRBD1 (6 bases). This CDR3 is 12 amino acids long. The V end lost 4 bases, the J end lost 7 bases, and 10 bases lay between the germline ends. Germline assignment: CDR1 SQVTM and CDR2 ANQGSEA. The DNA for the CDR3 is TGCAGCGTTGCAGGGGCCCGTGAAAAACTGTTTTTT. It specifies CSVAGAREKLFF.

The rearrangement links TRBV2 to TRBJ2-2; D is possibly TRBD1 (6 bases). CDR1 is SNHLY and CDR2 is FYNNEI in the germline V gene. There are 15 residues in the CDR3. V shed 4 bases and J shed 3 bases, with 12 bases lying between them. CDR3 sequence (DNA): TGTGCCAGCAGTGCGGTAACAGGGTACACCGGGGAGCTGTTTTTT. Its protein product is CASSAVTGYTGELFF.

The chain is built from TRBV5-1 and TRBJ2-1; D is possibly TRBD1 (5 bases). CDR1 is SGHRS and CDR2 is YFSETQ in the germline V gene. This CDR3 has 15 amino acids. The ends were cut back, 4 bases at V and 2 bases at J, with 13 bases in the middle. Here the CDR3 reads CASSPGQVTYNEQFF. The CDR3, as DNA: TGCGCCAGCAGCCCAGGGCAGGTAACCTACAATGAGCAGTTCTTC.

The V call is TRBV19, the J call TRBJ1-2; TRBD1 might be the D (6 bases). CDR3 size: 15 residues. Germline CDR1 is LNHDA and CDR2 is SQIVND (reference sequence). Trimming cost V 1 base and J 8 bases, with 17 bases left between them. The CDR3 DNA follows: TGTGCCAGTAGTATAGGGAAGTCCGACAGGCGAGGCTACACCTTC. This gives the protein CASSIGKSDRRGYTF. The full variable domain, with the rest looked up from reference TRBV19 and TRBJ1-2, is DGGITQSPKYLFRKEGQNVTLSCEQNLNHDAMYWYRQDPGQGLRLIYYSQIVNDFQKGDIAEGYSVSREKKESFPLTVTSAQKNPTAFYLCASSIGKSDRRGYTFGSGTRLTVV.

The genes are TRBV2 and TRBJ1-2; TRBD1 agrees at 8 bases. CDR1 SNHLY and CDR2 FYNNEI come from the germline V gene. The CDR3 has 12 amino acids. J was trimmed by 9 bases and V by 6 bases; bases with no gene match: 6. CDR3: CASSGTGGSYTF. The CDR3 DNA follows: TGTGCCAGCAGCGGTACAGGGGGTAGCTACACCTTC.

The chain uses TRBV4-1 and TRBJ1-4; D not certain. Germline values: CDR1 MGHRA, CDR2 YSYEKL. This CDR3 comprises 15 residues. With 1 base removed from V and 6 bases from J, the gap between germline ends came to 12 bases. For the CDR3, the DNA is TGCGCCAGCAGCCAAGTCATCCCGCCGGATGAAAAACTGTTTTTT. The encoded protein is CASSQVIPPDEKLFF.

The V call is TRBV11-2, the J call TRBJ2-1; perhaps TRBD2 as D (6 bases). V lost 2 bases to trimming and J lost 7 bases, with 15 bases between them. Per germline, CDR1 SGHAT and CDR2 FQNNGV. This CDR3 region has 15 residues. CDR3: CASSLWSSGGNEQFF. In DNA, the CDR3 is TGTGCCAGCAGCTTATGGTCTAGTGGAGGGAATGAGCAGTTCTTC. The full variable domain, rest sourced from reference TRBV11-2 and TRBJ2-1, is EAGVAQSPRYKIIEKRQSVAFWCNPISGHATLYWYQQILGQGPKLLIQFQNNGVVDDSQLPKDRFSAERLKGVDSTLKIQPAKLEDSAVYLCASSLWSSGGNEQFFGPGTRLTVL.

This clone was seen only a few times. The J gene is TRBJ2-7, the V gene TRBV7-2; D not resolved. Germline values: CDR1 SGHTA, CDR2 FQGNSA. The V and J ends lost 5 bases and 0 bases respectively, with 2 bases between them. The CDR3 covers 11 residues. CDR3 nucleotides: TGTGCCAGCAGCCCCTCCTACGAGCAGTACTTC. It encodes CASSPSYEQYF.

This rearrangement joins TRBV19 to TRBJ1-5; 8 bases fit TRBD1. This CDR3 region has 16 residues. Trimming removed 0 bases from V and 6 bases from J; junction bases left unmatched: 7. Germline V gene lookup returns CDR1 LNHDA and CDR2 SQIVND (reference sequence). The CDR3 nucleotides read TGTGCCAGTAGTATAGATAGCCCAGGGGGCGTTCAGCCCCAGCATTTT. Translation gives CASSIDSPGGVQPQHF. The variable domain in full, completed from reference TRBV19 and TRBJ1-5, reads DGGITQSPKYLFRKEGQNVTLSCEQNLNHDAMYWYRQDPGQGLRLIYYSQIVNDFQKGDIAEGYSVSREKKESFPLTVTSAQKNPTAFYLCASSIDSPGGVQPQHFGDGTRLSIL.

This rearrangement joins TRBV27 to TRBJ2-1, with 8 nucleotides matching TRBD1. J lost 5 bases, V lost 6 bases, and 12 bases had no gene match. The CDR3 length is 16 residues. Germline loops: CDR1 MNHEY, CDR2 SMNVEV (reference sequence). CDR3 nucleotides: TGTGCCAGCAGGCTACAGGGGGTAGAGACAGACAATGAGCAGTTCTTC. This codes for CASRLQGVETDNEQFF.

In the case of this clone: Distinct nucleotide sequences in the sample also encode this CDR3. This rearrangement joins TRBV6-5 to TRBJ1-1; D is ambiguous. The germline CDR1 and CDR2 sequences are MNHEY and SVGAGI. V was clipped by 6 bases and J by 0 bases, with 11 bases between them. This CDR3 region has 14 residues. CDR3 sequence (DNA): TGTGCCAGCAGGACTACGGGATTGAACACTGAAGCTTTCTTT. The encoded protein is CASRTTGLNTEAFF.

The V and J genes are TRBV6-2 or TRBV6-3 and TRBJ1-2; D gene ambiguous. Germline V lookup: CDR1 MNHEY, CDR2 SVGEGT. V lost 0 bases and J 0 bases, leaving 8 bases between the germline ends. This CDR3 contains 15 residues. The CDR3 spells CASSYSGRSNYGYTF. DNA for the CDR3: TGTGCCAGCAGTTACTCGGGCAGGTCTAACTATGGCTACACCTTC.

The chain joins TRBV27 to TRBJ1-3; possible D gene TRBD1, 6 bases. CDR1 is MNHEY, CDR2 SMNVEV, per germline (reference sequence). CDR3 length: 12 residues. V was shortened by 8 bases and J by 2 bases, with 7 bases between the two germline ends. The CDR3 coding sequence is TGTGCCAGCTGGACAGCTGGAAACACCATATATTTT. Translation gives CASWTAGNTIYF.

The chain has TRBV29-1 and TRBJ2-7; TRBD1 is a possible D gene (6 bases). The V gene lost 4 bases and the J gene lost 5 bases, with 6 bases spanning the gap. CDR3 length: 10 amino acids. CDR1 is SQVTM, CDR2 ANQGSEA, per germline. The CDR3 sequence is CSVAGDEQYF. Here the CDR3 DNA reads TGCAGCGTTGCAGGGGACGAGCAGTACTTC.

The V and J genes are TRBV28 and TRBJ1-5; possibly TRBD1 for D (5 bases). The CDR3 covers 14 residues. V was clipped by 5 bases and J by 7 bases, with 15 bases between them. CDR1 MDHEN and CDR2 SYDVKM come from the germline V gene. The CDR3: CASSGGVGRQPQHF. The CDR3 nucleotides read TGTGCCAGCAGTGGGGGGGTGGGGCGGCAGCCCCAGCATTTT.

The CDR3 DNA follows: TGTGCCAGCCCGAGCTGGGAGGGCCCCGGGGAGCTGTTTTTT. It encodes CASPSWEGPGELFF. The chain joins TRBV7-9 to TRBJ2-2, with 7 bases fitting TRBD2. V lost 8 bases and J lost 6; bases outside the gene matches: 9. The CDR3 consists of 14 residues. CDR1 and CDR2 from the germline V gene are SEHNR and FQNEAQ (reference sequence).

The V call is TRBV7-9, the J call TRBJ2-7; TRBD2 agrees at 10 bases. Germline lookup yields CDR1 SEHNR and CDR2 FQNEAQ (reference sequence). The CDR3 contains 14 residues. After removal of 6 bases from V and 4 bases from J, the junction contained 6 bases not matched to a gene. The CDR3 region has the DNA TGTGCCAGCAGTCTAGCGGGAGTATCGTACGAGCAGTACTTC. It specifies CASSLAGVSYEQYF.